These 28 T cell receptor beta chains originate from one sample sequenced in a study of blood T cell repertoires in COVID-19. Assay used: immunoSEQ multiplex PCR; TCRdb lists only in-frame clones, some missing. In the table there are 220,000 or so clones, more than 75% of which are singletons. Input material: peripheral blood. The receptor source for this set is a woman aged 80 or older with COVID-19, enrolled during active disease.

The table lists this clone with a count of one. The chain recombines TRBV7-3 with TRBJ2-1; D is undetermined. From germline, CDR1 is SGHTA and CDR2 FQGTGA. This CDR3 contains 13 residues. The germline V and J ends were trimmed by 1 base and 8 bases, with 9 bases remaining between them. In DNA, the CDR3 is TGTGCCAGCAGCTTAAGATCAGGCGATGAGCAGTTCTTC. This gives the protein CASSLRSGDEQFF. Full variable domain (missing parts from reference TRBV7-3 and TRBJ2-1): GAGVSQTPSNKVTEKGKYVELRCDPISGHTALYWYRQSLGQGPEFLIYFQGTGAADDSGLPNDRFFAVRPEGSVSTLKIQRTERGDSAVYLCASSLRSGDEQFFGPGTRLTVL.

The J gene is TRBJ1-1, the V gene TRBV5-1; a possible D gene is TRBD1 (5 bases). Trimming left V 0 bases short and J 3 bases short, with 9 bases between. This CDR3 has 14 amino acids. Germline CDR1 is SGHRS and CDR2 is YFSETQ. CDR3 nucleotide sequence: TGCGCCAGCAGCTTGGAAGGACAAGACACTGAAGCTTTCTTT. It specifies CASSLEGQDTEAFF.

The chain joins TRBV6-6 to TRBJ1-4; D not resolved. V shed 2 bases and J shed 5 bases, with 12 bases lying between them. Germline loops: CDR1 MNHNY, CDR2 SVGAGI (reference sequence). The CDR3 contains 15 residues. The CDR3 loop is CASSYTTGRNEKLFF. The DNA of the CDR3 is TGTGCCAGCAGTTACACGACCGGGAGAAATGAAAAACTGTTTTTT.

This rearrangement joins TRBV5-1 to TRBJ1-6; 9 bases map to TRBD1. The CDR3 contains 15 residues. The V gene's germline CDR1 is SGHRS and CDR2 YFSETQ. V was clipped by 4 bases and J by 3 bases; unmatched bases: 2. The DNA of the CDR3 is TGCGCCAGCAGCCCGGGACAGGGCTATAATTCACCCCTCCACTTT. Its translation is CASSPGQGYNSPLHF.

This clone was observed a few times. The genes are TRBV18 and TRBJ2-7, with 14 positions matching TRBD2. Looked up from germline, CDR1 is KGHSH and CDR2 is LQKENI. This CDR3 is 16 amino acids long. V dropped 2 bases and J dropped 5; count of bases not matched to a gene: 5. CDR3 loop: CASSPAGLAGGHEQYF. DNA of the CDR3: TGTGCCAGCTCACCAGCCGGACTAGCGGGAGGCCACGAGCAGTACTTC.

This chain connects TRBV2 to TRBJ1-5; D call uncertain. Germline V gives CDR1 SNHLY, CDR2 FYNNEI. The CDR3 totals 16 residues. The V gene lost 4 bases and the J gene lost 2 bases, with 15 bases spanning the gap. The DNA of the CDR3 is TGTGCCAGCAGTGTTAATTCTTTGAGGGGCAATCAGCCCCAGCATTTT. Its protein product is CASSVNSLRGNQPQHF.

This chain links TRBV18 with TRBJ1-2, with 7 bases identical to TRBD1. V lost 6 bases to trimming and J lost 5 bases; unmatched junction nucleotides: 6. The CDR3 is 13 residues long. In germline, CDR1 is KGHSH, CDR2 LQKENI. This CDR3 reads CASSVGQSYGYTF. The CDR3 coding sequence is TGTGCCAGCTCCGTGGGACAGTCGTATGGCTACACCTTC.

On this clone itself: Other DNA variants within this sample encode the same CDR3. The chain links TRBV18 to TRBJ1-1; possible D gene TRBD1, 5 bases. There are 13 residues in the CDR3. The germline V gene has CDR1 KGHSH and CDR2 LQKENI. Trimming pared 3 bases from V and 1 base from J, leaving 6 bases between. CDR3 residues: CASSPTGNTEAFF. DNA of the CDR3: TGTGCCAGCTCACCCACAGGGAACACTGAAGCTTTCTTT.

The chain couples TRBV2 to TRBJ2-3; D might be TRBD1 (7 bases). The CDR3 extends over 13 amino acids. V was cut by 7 bases and J by 4 bases, with 12 bases left in between. Germline-derived CDR1 and CDR2 are SNHLY and FYNNEI. CDR3 bases: TGTGCCAGCACCAGGGGGGAATCAGATACGCAGTATTTT. As protein: CASTRGESDTQYF.

V and J are TRBV6-5 and TRBJ1-4; D gene ambiguous. This CDR3 region has 14 residues. In germline, CDR1 is MNHEY, CDR2 SVGAGI. Between the trimmed V and J ends, which lost 2 bases and 6 bases, there was a span of 10 bases. CDR3 coding DNA: TGTGCCAGCAGTTACGTCGGGAAGTATGAAAAACTGTTTTTT. Its translation is CASSYVGKYEKLFF.

The chain links TRBV9 to TRBJ2-3, with a possible D match to TRBD1 (6 bases). This CDR3 spans 15 amino acids. Germline V gene data show CDR1 as SGDLS and CDR2 as YYNGEE. V shed 3 bases and J shed 3 bases, with 14 bases lying between them. In nucleotides, the CDR3 is TGTGCCAGCAGCGCGTATACAGGGTCGACAGATACGCAGTATTTT. Translation gives CASSAYTGSTDTQYF.

This chain joins TRBV27 and TRBJ1-2; 9 bases line up with TRBD1. CDR3 length: 14 residues. Per germline, CDR1 MNHEY and CDR2 SMNVEV (reference sequence). V was clipped by 6 bases and J by 5 bases; unmatched bases: 7. The CDR3 loop is CASSAGTGTYGYTF. CDR3 nucleotide sequence: TGTGCCAGCAGCGCCGGGACAGGGACATATGGCTACACCTTC.

V usage is TRBV25-1 and J usage is TRBJ2-1, with TRBD2 identical over 8 bases. V was clipped by 4 bases and J by 7 bases; unmatched bases: 9. From germline, CDR1 is MGHDK and CDR2 SYGVNS. The CDR3 covers 15 residues. This CDR3 reads CASSGGLVNRNEQFF. The DNA for the CDR3 is TGTGCCAGCAGTGGGGGACTAGTCAATAGGAATGAGCAGTTCTTC.

The chain has TRBV3-1 (or the pseudogene TRBV3-2) and TRBJ2-7; D unclear. The CDR3 consists of 13 residues. V lost 5 bases, J lost 6 bases, and 14 bases lay in between. The germline CDR1 and CDR2 sequences are LGHDT and YNNKEL (reference sequence). CDR3 amino acids: CASSSVTTGEQYF. CDR3 in DNA: TGTGCCAGCAGCTCAGTCACGACGGGCGAGCAGTACTTC.

The chain links TRBV18 to TRBJ1-3; 8 bases line up with TRBD1. The CDR3 has 15 amino acids. V dropped 3 bases and J dropped 2; count of bases not matched to a gene: 3. Germline lookup yields CDR1 KGHSH and CDR2 LQKENI. The CDR3 bases are TGTGCCAGCTCACCCGAGACAGGGGCTGGAAACACCATATATTTT. It encodes CASSPETGAGNTIYF.

This sequence joins TRBV6-6 and TRBJ2-1; 9 nucleotides agree with TRBD2. Germline trimming cut 7 bases from V and 6 bases from J; bases unmatched to any gene: 13. CDR3 length: 16 amino acids. CDR1 and CDR2 from the germline V gene are MNHNY and SVGAGI (reference sequence). In DNA, the CDR3 is TGTGCCAGCACCTTAGATAGCGGGAGAACGGGCAATGAGCAGTTCTTC. It is translated as CASTLDSGRTGNEQFF.

The rearrangement uses TRBV5-1 and TRBJ2-2; the match to TRBD1 covers 7 bases. The V segment lost 5 bases and the J segment 4 bases; nucleotides outside the gene matches: 5. Germline loops: CDR1 SGHRS, CDR2 YFSETQ. The CDR3 spans 14 residues. CDR3 in DNA: TGCGCCAGCAGTAGACAGGGCCTCACCGGGGAGCTGTTTTTT. It specifies CASSRQGLTGELFF. The entire variable domain, with the rest obtained from reference TRBV5-1 and TRBJ2-2, is as follows: KAGVTQTPRYLIKTRGQQVTLSCSPISGHRSVSWYQQTPGQGLQFLFEYFSETQRNKGNFPGRFSGRQFSNSRSEMNVSTLELGDSALYLCASSRQGLTGELFFGEGSRLTVL.

The J gene is TRBJ2-5, the V gene TRBV5-1; TRBD2 might be the D (6 bases). The CDR3 consists of 13 residues. V gave up 4 bases and J gave up 1 base, with 8 bases separating them. CDR1 is SGHRS and CDR2 is YFSETQ in the germline V gene. CDR3 loop: CASSPGLQETQYF. In DNA, the CDR3 is TGCGCCAGCAGCCCGGGACTCCAAGAGACCCAGTACTTC.

This chain joins TRBV2 and TRBJ2-5; 8 bases align to TRBD1. This CDR3 has 14 residues. V trimming: 2 bases; J trimming: 1 base; junction bases outside the gene matches: 0. Germline V CDR1 and CDR2: SNHLY, FYNNEI. For the CDR3, the DNA is TGTGCCAGCAGTGAACAGGGGGCCCAAGAGACCCAGTACTTC. Encoded protein: CASSEQGAQETQYF.

The chain is built from TRBV10-2 and TRBJ1-2, with D possibly being TRBD1 (6 bases). CDR1 is WSHSY and CDR2 is SAAADI in the germline V gene. The CDR3 length is 16 residues. Trimming removed 1 base from V and 5 bases from J, with 17 bases in between. Written as DNA, the CDR3 is TGCGCCAGCAGTGAGTGGGAACAGGGCTTGCGGTATGGCTACACCTTC. Encoded protein: CASSEWEQGLRYGYTF.

The chain links TRBV19 to TRBJ1-1; possible D gene TRBD1, 5 bases. The CDR3 runs to 15 residues. Deletions cut 3 bases from V and 2 bases from J, with 13 bases between. In germline, CDR1 is LNHDA, CDR2 SQIVND (reference sequence). In DNA, the CDR3 is TGTGCCAGTAGTATCGGGCGGGGGTTAAACACTGAAGCTTTCTTT. It yields the protein CASSIGRGLNTEAFF.

V is TRBV7-9 and J is TRBJ2-3, with 7 bases lining up with TRBD2. This CDR3 is 16 amino acids long. V shed 1 base, J shed 0 bases, and the junction held 4 bases outside the gene matches. Per the germline V gene, CDR1 is SEHNR and CDR2 is FQNEAQ (reference sequence). The CDR3 DNA reads TGTGCCAGCAGCTTAGTTGGAGCGGGGAGCACAGATACGCAGTATTTT. Translated: CASSLVGAGSTDTQYF. The variable domain in full, with the rest retrieved from reference TRBV7-9 and TRBJ2-3, is DTGVSQNPRHKITKRGQNVTFRCDPISEHNRLYWYRQTLGQGPEFLTYFQNEAQLEKSRLLSDRFSAERPKGSFSTLEIQRTEQGDSAMYLCASSLVGAGSTDTQYFGPGTRLTVL.

The V and J genes are TRBV5-1 and TRBJ1-6; tentatively, D is TRBD1 (5 bases). Per germline, CDR1 SGHRS and CDR2 YFSETQ. CDR3 length: 15 amino acids. V lost 0 bases to trimming and J lost 10 bases, with 14 bases between them. In DNA form, the CDR3 reads TGCGCCAGCAGCTTGGCCGGTCAGGGCGGCTCACCCCTCCACTTT. It specifies CASSLAGQGGSPLHF.

This clone was detected only once. This chain uses TRBV19 with TRBJ2-1; 8 nucleotides agree with TRBD2. Trimming cost V 3 bases and J 4 bases; bases outside gene matches: 5. This CDR3 spans 15 amino acids. CDR1 is LNHDA and CDR2 is SQIVND in the germline V gene (reference sequence). CDR3 sequence reads: CASSIDGRVYNEQFF. Written as DNA, the CDR3 is TGTGCCAGTAGTATCGACGGGAGGGTTTACAATGAGCAGTTCTTC.

This clone was observed a handful of times. The chain has TRBV14 and TRBJ2-3; 8 nucleotides align to TRBD2. Trimming at V came to 4 bases and at J to 3 bases, leaving 12 bases not matched to a gene. CDR3 length equals 17 residues. Per germline, CDR1 SGHDN and CDR2 FVKESK. The CDR3 DNA follows: TGTGCCAGCAGCCGAGTCTCGGGAGGGAGCCGGACAGATACGCAGTATTTT. Translation: CASSRVSGGSRTDTQYF.

A few counts support this clone. The gene calls are TRBV7-6 and TRBJ2-5; a weak D match, TRBD2 (6 bases). There are 16 residues in the CDR3. Germline CDR1 is SGHVS and CDR2 is FNYEAQ. Between the trimmed V and J ends, which lost 6 bases and 7 bases, there was a span of 24 bases. In nucleotides, the CDR3 is TGTGCCAGCAGTTCCCTGGCGGAGGGGAGACTAGGGACCCAGTACTTC. It codes for CASSSLAEGRLGTQYF.

This clone was seen repeatedly, ten times or more. V is TRBV12-5 and J is TRBJ1-6, with 9 bases that match TRBD1. Germline CDR1 LGHNT, CDR2 FRNRAP. V shed 7 bases and J 14 bases; nucleotides not matched to a gene: 15. This CDR3 spans 15 amino acids. Here the CDR3 reads CASAPPGQGIRSLHF. The CDR3 nucleotides are TGTGCTAGTGCCCCACCGGGACAGGGAATTAGGTCCCTCCACTTT.

The rearrangement uses TRBV3-1 (or the pseudogene TRBV3-2) and TRBJ1-2; 9 nucleotides align to TRBD1. Germline lookup yields CDR1 LGHDT and CDR2 YNNKEL (reference sequence). V was clipped by 2 bases and J by 8 bases; unmatched bases: 6. The CDR3 consists of 14 residues. The CDR3 DNA sequence: TGTGCCAGCAGCCAATTGGACAGGGGAGGCGGCTACACCTTC. Amino acids: CASSQLDRGGGYTF.